Listed below are T cell receptor beta chains from one sample, sequenced in a study of cytomegalovirus exposure and HLA in healthy donors. Assay: immunoSEQ multiplex PCR; the TCRdb copy retains only in-frame clones and omits some. This table has under 150,000 clones, roughly 73% appearing once. The source material was PBMCs. The receptor source for this set is a male donor in good health and CMV-seronegative. Both conserved end residues are part of each CDR3. The D gene is left open where the match is weak. Clone size is shown for a subset of rows, as once, few, many or a class of expanded clone.

J	V	D	size	CDR3	DNA
TRBJ2-5	TRBV6-6	TRBD1	NA	CASRGQVQETQYF	TGTGCCAGCAGGGGACAGGTACAAGAGACCCAGTACTTC
TRBJ1-1	TRBV15	TRBD1	NA	CATSGDRDTEAFF	TGTGCCACCAGCGGCGACAGGGACACTGAAGCTTTCTTT
TRBJ1-6	TRBV5-6	NA	NA	CASEAGGYNSPLHF	TGTGCCAGCGAGGCCGGGGGGTATAATTCACCCCTCCACTTT
TRBJ1-2	TRBV19	NA	NA	CASSKQGNYGYTF	TGTGCCAGTAGTAAACAGGGCAACTATGGCTACACCTTC
TRBJ1-2	TRBV19	NA	few	CASSPGGGYTF	TGTGCCAGTAGTCCGGGAGGTGGCTACACCTTC
TRBJ2-1	TRBV19	TRBD2	NA	CASSKSGGYNEQFF	TGTGCCAGTAGTAAGAGCGGGGGGTACAATGAGCAGTTCTTC
TRBJ1-1	TRBV6-1	TRBD1	few	CASSVGGTGAREAFF	TGTGCCAGCAGTGTGGGAGGGACAGGGGCCCGTGAAGCTTTCTTT
TRBJ1-2	TRBV4-1	TRBD1	NA	CASSQDRTGVMSYGYTF	TGCGCCAGCAGCCAAGATAGAACAGGGGTAATGAGCTATGGCTACACCTTC
TRBJ1-1	TRBV7-8	NA	NA	CASRSGYDTEAFF	TGTGCCAGCAGGTCAGGGTATGACACTGAAGCTTTCTTT
TRBJ2-7	TRBV29-1	TRBD1	NA	CSVESDREATYEQYF	TGCAGCGTTGAGTCGGACAGGGAGGCTACCTACGAGCAGTACTTC
TRBJ1-5	TRBV30	NA	NA	CAWSLGSSHQPQHF	TGTGCCTGGAGTTTGGGTAGTAGCCATCAGCCCCAGCATTTT
TRBJ2-5	TRBV7-8	NA	few	CASSLAPVKETQYF	TGTGCCAGCAGCTTAGCGCCGGTCAAAGAGACCCAGTACTTC
TRBJ2-7	TRBV5-1	TRBD1	NA	CASRKLPGTGSYEQYF	TGCGCCAGCAGAAAACTGCCCGGGACAGGCTCCTACGAGCAGTACTTC
TRBJ2-7	TRBV18	NA	NA	CASSFRDKDEQYF	TGTGCCAGCTCATTCCGGGACAAGGACGAGCAGTATTTC
TRBJ1-2	TRBV6-1	TRBD1	NA	CASSEDGGGGYGYTF	TGTGCCAGCAGTGAAGATGGAGGGGGCGGCTATGGCTACACCTTC
TRBJ1-6	TRBV6-5	NA	NA	CASSYSSYSPLHF	TGTGCCAGCAGTTACAGCTCCTATTCACCCCTCCACTTT
TRBJ1-2	TRBV7-9	NA	NA	CSSTTSNYGYTF	TGTTCCAGCACCACTTCCAACTATGGCTACACCTTC
TRBJ1-4	TRBV4-3	NA	NA	CASSQDVPRQISTNEKLFF	TGCGCCAGCAGCCAAGATGTACCCCGACAGATTTCAACTAATGAAAAACTGTTTTTT
TRBJ1-6	TRBV13	NA	NA	CASSLSSSNSPLHF	TGTGCCAGCAGCTTATCTTCCAGTAATTCACCCCTCCACTTT
TRBJ2-7	TRBV6-5	TRBD1	NA	CASRPSGTGGHEQYF	TGTGCCAGCAGGCCCAGTGGGACAGGGGGCCACGAGCAGTACTTC
TRBJ1-1	TRBV7-2	NA	NA	CAITLGGYGTEAFF	TGTGCCATTACCCTCGGCGGGTATGGCACTGAAGCTTTCTTT
TRBJ2-1	TRBV30	TRBD2	NA	CAWAGGPGEQFF	TGTGCCTGGGCGGGGGGGCCGGGTGAGCAGTTCTTC
TRBJ2-5	TRBV5-6	NA	NA	CASSAVRGIQETQYF	TGTGCCAGCAGCGCGGTAAGGGGAATTCAAGAGACCCAGTACTTC
TRBJ1-4	TRBV19	NA	many	CASTDTPTNEKLFF	TGTGCCAGTACCGACACCCCCACTAATGAAAAACTGTTTTTT
TRBJ2-5	TRBV30	NA	NA	CAWSSGGETQYF	TGTGCCTGGAGTTCCGGGGGAGAGACCCAGTACTTC
TRBJ2-7	TRBV25-1	NA	NA	CASSEFGSGVVYEQYF	TGTGCCAGCAGTGAATTTGGGTCAGGGGTAGTCTACGAGCAGTACTTC
TRBJ1-6	TRBV27	TRBD1	NA	CASSLWTGTGYSPLHF	TGTGCCAGCAGTTTATGGACTGGGACAGGGTATTCACCCCTCCACTTT
TRBJ2-2	TRBV7-6	TRBD1	NA	CASSLAGTGRMGWELFF	TGTGCCAGCAGCTTAGCGGGGACAGGCCGAATGGGCTGGGAGCTGTTTTTT
TRBJ2-2	TRBV15	NA	NA	CATRRDSLNTGELFF	TGTGCCACCAGGAGGGACTCCTTGAACACCGGGGAGCTGTTTTTT
TRBJ2-7	TRBV6-5	TRBD1	NA	CASSRQGLEQYF	TGTGCCAGCAGCCGACAGGGGCTCGAGCAGTACTTC
TRBJ2-2	TRBV7-8	TRBD2	NA	CASSTVLAGGPAGELFF	TGTGCCAGCAGCACAGTACTAGCGGGGGGGCCGGCCGGGGAGCTGTTTTTT